Included here is one T cell receptor beta chain sequence, with context. TCRdb keeps only in-frame clones here, not all; method: immunoSEQ multiplex PCR. The profile covers some 140,000 clones, with roughly 80% appearing a single time and about 2.3% taken by the ten largest. Each participant's cohort was designated according to participant-reported clinical history. The record originates from a study of blood T cell repertoires in COVID-19. The TCR was taken from a middle-aged man with acute COVID-19. Sequencing was performed on PBMCs or T cells enriched from blood (not recorded which).

CDR3 residues: CSVEDTRGGNTIYF. The CDR3 DNA follows: TGCAGCGTTGAAGATACCAGGGGAGGAAACACCATATATTTT. V usage is TRBV29-1 and J usage is TRBJ1-3, with D perhaps matching TRBD1 (6 bases). Trimming took 0 bases from V and 4 from J, leaving 10 bases between them. The CDR3 is 14 residues long. Germline V gives CDR1 SQVTM, CDR2 ANQGSEA.